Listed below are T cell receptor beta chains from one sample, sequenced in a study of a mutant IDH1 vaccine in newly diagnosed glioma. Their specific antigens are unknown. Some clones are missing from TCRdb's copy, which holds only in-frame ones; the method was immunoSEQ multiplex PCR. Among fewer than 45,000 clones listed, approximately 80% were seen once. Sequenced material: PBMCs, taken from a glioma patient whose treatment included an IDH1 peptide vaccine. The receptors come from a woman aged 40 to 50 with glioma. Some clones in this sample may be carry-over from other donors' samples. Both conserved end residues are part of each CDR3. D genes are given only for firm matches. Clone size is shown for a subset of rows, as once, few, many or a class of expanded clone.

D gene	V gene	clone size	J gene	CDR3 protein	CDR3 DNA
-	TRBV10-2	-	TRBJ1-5	CASSESGKGNQPQHF	TGCGCCAGCAGTGAGTCGGGGAAGGGCAATCAGCCCCAGCATTTT
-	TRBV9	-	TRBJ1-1	CASSVAEGLEAFF	TGTGCCAGCAGCGTAGCTGAAGGACTTGAAGCTTTCTTT
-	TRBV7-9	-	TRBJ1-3	CASSLGNSRNTIYF	TGTGCCAGCAGCTTAGGCAACAGCAGAAACACCATATATTTT
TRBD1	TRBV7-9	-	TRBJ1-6	CASSLGAGGSPLHF	TGTGCCAGCAGCTTAGGTGCAGGGGGTTCACCCCTCCACTTT
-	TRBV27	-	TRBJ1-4	CASKTMLGEKLFF	TGTGCCAGCAAAACAATGCTGGGGGAAAAACTGTTTTTT
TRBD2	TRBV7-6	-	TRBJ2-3	CASSSPSGEVTDTQYF	TGTGCCAGCAGCTCTCCTAGCGGGGAAGTGACAGATACGCAGTATTTT
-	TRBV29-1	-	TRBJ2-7	CSVYRAGRYEQYF	TGCAGCGTCTATCGGGCTGGGAGGTACGAGCAGTACTTC
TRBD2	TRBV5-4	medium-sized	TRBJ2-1	CASSWRRERYNEQFF	TGTGCCAGCAGCTGGCGGCGGGAGAGATACAATGAGCAGTTCTTC
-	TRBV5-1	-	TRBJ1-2	CASSWGGTRRGYTF	TGCGCCAGCAGCTGGGGAGGGACCCGTAGGGGCTACACCTTC
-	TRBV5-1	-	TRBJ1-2	CASRGRRDTDEGYTF	TGCGCCAGCAGGGGTAGACGGGACACCGACGAGGGCTACACCTTC
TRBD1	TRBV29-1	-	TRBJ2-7	CSALLGTGNYEQYF	TGCAGCGCACTTTTAGGGACAGGAAACTACGAGCAGTACTTC
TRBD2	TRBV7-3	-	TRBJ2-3	CASSLGTSGSTDTQYF	TGTGCCAGCAGCCTGGGGACTAGCGGGAGCACAGATACGCAGTATTTT
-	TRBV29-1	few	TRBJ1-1	CSVVRVGDTEAFF	TGCAGCGTTGTAAGGGTTGGGGACACTGAAGCTTTCTTT
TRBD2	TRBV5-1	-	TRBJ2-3	CASSLGTSLHTQYF	TGCGCCAGCAGCCTCGGGACTAGCTTGCATACGCAGTATTTT
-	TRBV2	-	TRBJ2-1	CASIKASTGYNEQFF	TGTGCCAGCATTAAAGCAAGTACGGGATACAATGAGCAGTTCTTC
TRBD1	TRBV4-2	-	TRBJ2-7	CASSRPGQLSEQYF	TGTGCCAGCAGCCGACCGGGACAGTTGAGCGAGCAGTACTTC
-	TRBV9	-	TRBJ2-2	CASSVGGPGELFF	TGTGCCAGCAGCGTAGGGGGTCCCGGGGAGCTGTTTTTT
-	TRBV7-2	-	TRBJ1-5	CASSLSAAPDQPQHF	TGTGCCAGCAGCTTAAGTGCCGCTCCCGATCAGCCCCAGCATTTT
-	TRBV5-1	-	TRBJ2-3	CASSLGFSTDTQYF	TGCGCCAGCAGCTTGGGTTTTTCCACAGATACGCAGTATTTT
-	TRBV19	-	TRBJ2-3	CASQVGDGYTDTQYF	TGTGCCAGCCAAGTGGGAGACGGCTACACAGATACGCAGTATTTT
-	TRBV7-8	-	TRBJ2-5	CASSLEYHSKQNPIGTQYF	TGTGCCAGCAGCTTAGAGTACCACTCCAAGCAAAACCCCATCGGGACCCAGTACTTC
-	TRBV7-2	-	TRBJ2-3	CASSLAQGRYTQYF	TGTGCCAGCAGCTTAGCGCAGGGACGTTATACGCAGTATTTT
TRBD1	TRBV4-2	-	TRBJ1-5	CASSQGSGTGGRQPQHF	TGTGCCAGCAGCCAAGGAAGCGGGACAGGGGGCCGGCAGCCCCAGCATTTT
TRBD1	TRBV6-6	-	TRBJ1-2	CASSLNRGGFFGYTF	TGTGCCAGCAGCTTAAACAGGGGGGGCTTTTTTGGCTACACCTTC
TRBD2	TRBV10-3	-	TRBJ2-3	CAISEGELATHTDTQYF	TGTGCCATCAGTGAGGGGGAACTAGCGACCCACACAGATACGCAGTATTTT
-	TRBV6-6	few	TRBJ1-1	CASSYSRRRGSTEAFF	TGTGCCAGCAGTTACTCGAGACGAAGGGGGTCGACTGAAGCTTTCTTT
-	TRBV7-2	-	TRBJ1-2	CASSPYRETGGYTF	TGTGCCAGCAGCCCGTACAGGGAGACGGGTGGCTACACCTTC
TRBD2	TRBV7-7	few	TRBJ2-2	CASGRDTGELFF	TGTGCTAGCGGGAGGGACACCGGGGAGCTGTTTTTT
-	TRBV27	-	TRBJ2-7	CASSLLQSSYEQYF	TGTGCCAGCAGTTTACTACAGAGTTCCTACGAGCAGTACTTC
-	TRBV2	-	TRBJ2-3	CASSSANPWADTQYF	TGTGCCAGCAGTTCCGCGAATCCGTGGGCAGATACGCAGTATTTT
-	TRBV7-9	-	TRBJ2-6	CASSLGYGSGANVLTF	TGTGCCAGCAGCTTAGGTTACGGCTCTGGGGCCAACGTCCTGACTTTC
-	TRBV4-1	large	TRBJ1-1	CASSLRREAFF	TGCGCCAGCAGCCTCCGAAGGGAGGCTTTCTTT
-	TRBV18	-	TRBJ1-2	CASSSGQTFYGYTF	TGTGCCAGCTCTTCAGGACAGACCTTCTATGGCTACACCTTC
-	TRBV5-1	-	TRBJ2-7	CASSHQGGDEQYF	TGCGCCAGCAGCCACCAGGGGGGCGACGAGCAGTACTTC
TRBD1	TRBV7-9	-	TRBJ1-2	CASSPRTGWGNYGYTF	TGTGCCAGCAGCCCAAGGACAGGGTGGGGAAACTATGGCTACACCTTC
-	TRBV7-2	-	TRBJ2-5	CASSLASRGRETQYF	TGTGCCAGCAGCTTAGCGTCCAGGGGACGGGAGACCCAGTACTTC
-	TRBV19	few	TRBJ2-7	CASSIERGPTYEQYF	TGTGCCAGTAGTATAGAAAGGGGCCCTACCTACGAGCAGTACTTC
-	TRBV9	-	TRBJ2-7	CASSVGLSSYEQYF	TGTGCCAGCAGCGTAGGCCTGAGCTCCTACGAGCAGTACTTC
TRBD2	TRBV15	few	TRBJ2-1	CATSRARAVGRAYNEQFF	TGTGCCACCAGCAGAGCCCGGGCCGTCGGGAGGGCCTACAATGAGCAGTTCTTC
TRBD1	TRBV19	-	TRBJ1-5	CASSIDHRGGYSNQPQHF	TGTGCCAGTAGTATAGATCACAGGGGAGGTTATAGCAATCAGCCCCAGCATTTT
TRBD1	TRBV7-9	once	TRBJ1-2	CASSKDRGRFYPPYGYTF	TGTGCCAGCAGCAAAGACAGGGGGCGCTTTTATCCCCCCTATGGCTACACCTTC
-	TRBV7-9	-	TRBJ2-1	CASTIRGLGVNNEQFF	TGTGCCAGCACCATTAGGGGACTCGGGGTCAACAATGAGCAGTTCTTC
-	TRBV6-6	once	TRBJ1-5	CASSYGLGSRNQPQHF	TGTGCCAGCAGTTACGGGTTGGGCAGCCGCAATCAGCCCCAGCATTTT
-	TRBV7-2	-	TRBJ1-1	CASSLRRGLEAFF	TGTGCCAGCAGCTTACGCCGGGGGCTTGAAGCTTTCTTT
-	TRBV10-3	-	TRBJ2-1	CASERGNSYNEQFF	TGTGCCAGCGAGCGCGGGAACTCCTACAATGAGCAGTTCTTC
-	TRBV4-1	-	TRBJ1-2	CASSAGLQVDNYGYTF	TGCGCCAGCAGCGCGGGCCTTCAGGTTGACAACTATGGCTACACCTTC
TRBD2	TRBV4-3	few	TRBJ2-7	CASSQDPLAGTEQYF	TGCGCCAGCAGCCAAGATCCACTAGCGGGTACCGAGCAGTACTTC
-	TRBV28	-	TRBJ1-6	CASSLPDLQPLHF	TGTGCCAGCAGTTTACCCGACCTTCAGCCCCTCCACTTT
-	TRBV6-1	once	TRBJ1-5	CASSHIRSGQPQHF	TGTGCCAGCAGCCACATTAGGAGCGGACAGCCCCAGCATTTT
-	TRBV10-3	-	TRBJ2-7	CAISGSEGRPYEQYF	TGTGCCATCAGTGGATCGGAAGGGCGCCCCTACGAGCAGTACTTC
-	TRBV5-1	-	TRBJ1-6	CASSWDDNSPLHF	TGCGCCAGCAGCTGGGACGATAATTCACCCCTCCACTTT
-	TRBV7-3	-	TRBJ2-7	CASSFLGGSYEQYF	TGTGCCAGCAGCTTCCTAGGGGGCTCCTACGAGCAGTACTTC
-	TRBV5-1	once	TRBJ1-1	CASSLAMSVGTEAFF	TGCGCCAGCAGCTTGGCGATGTCGGTGGGCACTGAAGCTTTCTTT